The 27 T cell receptor beta chains presented below share a single source sample, sequenced in a study of graft-versus-host responses after intestinal transplantation. Generated by immunoSEQ multiplex PCR, the TCRdb table keeps only in-frame clones and is missing some. This table has more than 95,000 clones, 90% to 95% appearing once. These TCRs are of unknown antigen specificity. Here the sequenced sample was unstimulated CD8+ T cells sorted from spleen or lymph node cells, taken before intestinal transplant. The source is a human donor who received an intestinal transplant.

V gene TRBV27 combines with J gene TRBJ1-5; maybe TRBD1 (5 bases). The CDR3 sequence is 13 residues long. Germline V gene sequence: CDR1 MNHEY, CDR2 SMNVEV (reference sequence). V shed 6 bases and J shed 4 bases, with 10 bases lying between them. CDR3 sequence (DNA): TGTGCCAGCAGAATGGGGGAGAATCAGCCCCAGCATTTT. This gives the protein CASRMGENQPQHF.

The V call is TRBV7-9, the J call TRBJ2-7; 9 bases align to TRBD1. Looked up from germline, CDR1 is SEHNR and CDR2 is FQNEAQ (reference sequence). The CDR3 contains 15 residues. Trimming removed 2 bases from V and 6 bases from J; junction bases left unmatched: 8. The CDR3 sequence: CASSLSGTGPTEQYF. CDR3 bases: TGTGCCAGCAGCTTAAGCGGGACAGGGCCCACCGAGCAGTACTTC.

This chain links TRBV5-1 with TRBJ1-5; D gene uncertain. V dropped 0 bases and J dropped 9 bases, with 10 bases sitting between them. Germline-derived CDR1 and CDR2 are SGHRS and YFSETQ. This CDR3 is built from 13 residues. CDR3 nucleotides: TGCGCCAGCAGCTTGGGCGGATTATGGCCCCAGCATTTT. It specifies CASSLGGLWPQHF.

This sequence joins TRBV6-5 and TRBJ1-2; D unresolved. The V gene lost 2 bases and the J gene lost 4 bases, with 8 bases spanning the gap. Germline V gene data show CDR1 as MNHEY and CDR2 as SVGAGI. The CDR3 contains 13 residues. The CDR3 here is CASSYQPIYGYTF. DNA for the CDR3: TGTGCCAGCAGTTACCAACCTATCTATGGCTACACCTTC.

The rearrangement uses TRBV7-9 and TRBJ2-3; 11 positions match TRBD2. V shed 0 bases and J 5 bases; nucleotides not matched to a gene: 4. CDR1 and CDR2 (germline): SEHNR, FQNEAQ (reference sequence). The CDR3 runs 16 residues. CDR3 protein: CASSLAGTSGGDTQYF. CDR3 coding DNA: TGTGCCAGCAGCTTAGCGGGGACTAGCGGAGGAGATACGCAGTATTTT.

The gene calls are TRBV19 and TRBJ2-1; D is ambiguous. CDR1 is LNHDA, CDR2 SQIVND, per germline (reference sequence). V was trimmed by 1 base and J by 3 bases, leaving 19 bases between them. CDR3 length: 18 residues. The CDR3 DNA is TGTGCCAGTAGTATAGGAAACGCGGCAGGCCCCCTCTACAATGAGCAGTTCTTC. The encoded protein is CASSIGNAAGPLYNEQFF. Using reference TRBV19 and TRBJ2-1 for the parts outside the CDR3, the full variable domain is DGGITQSPKYLFRKEGQNVTLSCEQNLNHDAMYWYRQDPGQGLRLIYYSQIVNDFQKGDIAEGYSVSREKKESFPLTVTSAQKNPTAFYLCASSIGNAAGPLYNEQFFGPGTRLTVL.

The CDR3 loop reads CASSIVLGQFYEQYF. Written as DNA, the CDR3 is TGTGCCAGTAGTATAGTCCTCGGACAGTTCTACGAGCAGTACTTC. This sequence joins TRBV19 and TRBJ2-7; possibly TRBD1 for D (6 bases). Trimming took off 1 base at V and 3 bases at J, with 13 bases between the two ends. Germline lookup yields CDR1 LNHDA and CDR2 SQIVND (reference sequence). This CDR3 region has 15 residues.

This sequence joins TRBV7-9 and TRBJ1-4; D call uncertain. CDR1 is SEHNR, CDR2 FQNEAQ, per germline (reference sequence). The germline V and J ends were trimmed by 4 bases and 8 bases, with 14 bases remaining between them. The CDR3 runs to 14 residues. The CDR3 DNA is TGTGCCAGCAGCTCTTCCTCCGGGCAGGAAAAACTGTTTTTT. It encodes CASSSSSGQEKLFF.

The chain joins TRBV29-1 to TRBJ1-1; 7 nucleotides agree with TRBD1. The CDR3 is 13 amino acids. V dropped 6 bases and J dropped 4; count of bases not matched to a gene: 8. In germline, CDR1 is SQVTM, CDR2 ANQGSEA. The CDR3 loop is CSVPGTVITEAFF. For the CDR3, the DNA is TGCAGCGTCCCCGGGACAGTGATCACTGAAGCTTTCTTT.

This clone came up once. The chain is built from TRBV4-1 and TRBJ2-3, with 11 bases identical to TRBD2. This CDR3 spans 18 amino acids. Germline loops: CDR1 MGHRA, CDR2 YSYEKL. Losses at the gene ends were 0 bases for V and 5 bases for J; bases not matched to a gene: 10. The CDR3 DNA follows: TGCGCCAGCAGCCAAGAAAGGGGACTAGCGGAGGGATTAGATACGCAGTATTTT. Protein product: CASSQERGLAEGLDTQYF.

This chain links TRBV27 with TRBJ2-1; a weak D match, TRBD1 (6 bases). This CDR3 spans 15 amino acids. CDR1 and CDR2 from the germline V gene are MNHEY and SMNVEV (reference sequence). V was clipped by 5 bases and J by 8 bases, with 19 bases between them. The CDR3 protein is CASSLSRTARDEQFF. CDR3 nucleotides: TGTGCCAGCAGTCTTAGTAGGACAGCTCGCGATGAGCAGTTCTTC.

The V gene is TRBV5-1, the J gene TRBJ2-1; the match to TRBD2 covers 9 bases. CDR3 length: 16 amino acids. The V gene's germline CDR1 is SGHRS and CDR2 YFSETQ. With 0 bases clipped from V and 4 bases from J, the junction kept 5 bases outside the gene matches. The CDR3 DNA reads as TGCGCCAGCAGCTTGGGGGAAGCGGGGGGTTACAATGAGCAGTTCTTC. This gives the protein CASSLGEAGGYNEQFF.

The V gene is TRBV7-6, the J gene TRBJ1-5; D perhaps matches TRBD1 (5 bases). Germline V gene lookup returns CDR1 SGHVS and CDR2 FNYEAQ. This CDR3 comprises 15 residues. V shed 1 base and J shed 7 bases, with 14 bases lying between them. CDR3 coding DNA: TGTGCCAGCAGCTTAGTCCCAGGGTCGGGACAGCCCCAGCATTTT. It is translated as CASSLVPGSGQPQHF.

The chain combines TRBV28 with TRBJ2-3; 12 bases match TRBD2. Germline CDR1 is MDHEN and CDR2 is SYDVKM. The CDR3 is 15 residues long. With V trimmed by 3 bases and J by 7 bases, 5 bases remained unmatched. The CDR3 DNA sequence: TGTGCCAGCAGTTTTACTAGCGGGGGGTTGTATACGCAGTATTTT. Protein sequence: CASSFTSGGLYTQYF. Looking up the rest from reference TRBV28 and TRBJ2-3 gives the full variable domain: DVKVTQSSRYLVKRTGEKVFLECVQDMDHENMFWYRQDPGLGLRLIYFSYDVKMKEKGDIPEGYSVSREKKERFSLILESASTNQTSMYLCASSFTSGGLYTQYFGPGTRLTVL.

The rearrangement uses TRBV5-1 and TRBJ2-2; D is perhaps TRBD2 (7 bases). V lost 4 bases and J lost 5, with 24 bases in between. Germline CDR1 is SGHRS and CDR2 is YFSETQ. The CDR3 sequence is 18 residues long. The CDR3 DNA is TGCGCCAGCAGCGGACGTAGCATGGGGGGGGCATCAACCGGGGAGCTGTTTTTT. Its protein product is CASSGRSMGGASTGELFF.

This clone was observed a single time. The chain recombines TRBV27 with TRBJ2-3; TRBD1 matches 7 bases. The CDR3 consists of 14 residues. Germline V gene sequence: CDR1 MNHEY, CDR2 SMNVEV (reference sequence). V trimming: 6 bases; J trimming: 2 bases; junction bases outside the gene matches: 5. This chain's CDR3 is CASRVQGYTDTQYF. Here the CDR3 DNA reads TGTGCCAGCAGGGTACAGGGGTACACAGATACGCAGTATTTT.

This chain connects TRBV7-9 to TRBJ1-2; D is unresolved. This CDR3 is 13 amino acids long. V lost 2 bases to trimming and J lost 8 bases, with 12 bases between them. Germline V CDR1 and CDR2: SEHNR, FQNEAQ (reference sequence). CDR3 amino acids: CASSLTPNEGYTF. In nucleotides, the CDR3 is TGTGCCAGCAGCTTAACTCCTAACGAGGGCTACACCTTC.

V and J are TRBV15 and TRBJ2-1; D gene uncertain. The CDR3 runs 11 residues. V lost 5 bases to trimming and J lost 8 bases, with 7 bases between them. Germline CDR1 LNHNV, CDR2 YYDKDF (reference sequence). The CDR3 region is CATSRAYEQFF. As DNA, the CDR3 is TGTGCCACCAGCCGTGCTTATGAGCAGTTCTTC.

This clone was detected once. The chain employs TRBV7-9 and TRBJ2-5, with TRBD2 identical over 7 bases. CDR1 and CDR2 from the germline V gene are SEHNR and FQNEAQ (reference sequence). The V segment lost 5 bases and the J segment 5 bases; nucleotides outside the gene matches: 5. This CDR3 has 13 residues. CDR3 amino acids: CASSPAGQETQYF. Written as DNA, the CDR3 is TGTGCCAGCAGCCCAGCGGGGCAGGAGACCCAGTACTTC.

The chain joins TRBV5-1 to TRBJ2-7, with 7 bases matching TRBD1. Germline lookup yields CDR1 SGHRS and CDR2 YFSETQ. This CDR3 is 14 amino acids long. J lost 1 base, V lost 2 bases, and 3 bases had no gene match. CDR3 in amino acids: CASSFSTGSYEQYF. The CDR3 bases are TGCGCCAGCAGCTTCTCGACAGGGTCCTACGAGCAGTACTTC.

This clone was found once. The genes are TRBV5-1 and TRBJ1-2; tentatively, D is TRBD1 (6 bases). V lost 6 bases, J lost 6 bases, and 18 bases lay in between. Germline V gene data show CDR1 as SGHRS and CDR2 as YFSETQ. The CDR3 length is 14 residues. The CDR3 DNA is TGCGCCAGCACGGGGGGGGGCGCCTTGGATGGCTACACCTTC. It translates to CASTGGGALDGYTF.

V and J are TRBV7-9 and TRBJ1-2; no reliable D call. Trimming stripped 4 bases from V and 5 bases from J, with 23 bases between. Germline CDR1 and CDR2: SEHNR and FQNEAQ (reference sequence). CDR3 length: 17 amino acids. CDR3 loop: CASSSGWENYVIYGYTF. CDR3 in DNA: TGTGCCAGCAGCTCCGGGTGGGAGAACTACGTCATTTATGGCTACACCTTC.

The chain has TRBV5-4 and TRBJ2-7; D unclear. V shed 4 bases and J shed 0 bases, with 11 bases lying between them. The CDR3 spans 14 residues. The germline V gene has CDR1 SGHNT and CDR2 YYREEE (reference sequence). The CDR3, as DNA: TGTGCCAGCAGCCCGGACGGTCCCTCCTACGAGCAGTACTTC. Amino acids: CASSPDGPSYEQYF.

The chain links TRBV4-1 to TRBJ1-2, with D possibly TRBD1 on 5 matching bases. Germline V gene sequence: CDR1 MGHRA, CDR2 YSYEKL. The CDR3 spans 13 residues. Deletions cut 1 base from V and 8 bases from J, with 11 bases between. Here the CDR3 DNA reads TGCGCCAGCAGCCAAGGGGGCCAGGGAGGCTACACCTTC. It is translated as CASSQGGQGGYTF.

This chain connects TRBV6-5 to TRBJ2-1; weak D call: TRBD1 (7 bases). CDR3 length: 13 residues. The V end was cut by 6 bases, the J end by 5 bases, with 11 bases between. CDR1 is MNHEY and CDR2 is SVGAGI in the germline V gene. The CDR3 loop reads CASSTRGDNEQFF. In DNA, the CDR3 is TGTGCCAGCAGCACCAGGGGGGACAATGAGCAGTTCTTC.

This clone appeared a single time. This chain connects TRBV9 to TRBJ2-5; 8 bases fit TRBD1. With V trimmed by 0 bases and J by 1 base, 2 bases remained unmatched. The CDR3 sequence is 15 residues long. Germline CDR1 and CDR2: SGDLS and YYNGEE. The CDR3 here is CASSVGTGSQETQYF. CDR3 in DNA: TGTGCCAGCAGCGTAGGGACAGGGAGCCAAGAGACCCAGTACTTC.

The CDR3 sequence is CASSETRRGRSGANVLTF. CDR3 nucleotide sequence: TGTGCCAGCAGTGAAACCCGAAGGGGCAGGTCTGGGGCCAACGTCCTGACTTTC. This sequence joins TRBV2 and TRBJ2-6, with D possibly being TRBD1 (5 bases). Deletions cut 2 bases from V and 1 base from J, with 15 bases between. The germline V gene encodes CDR1 SNHLY and CDR2 FYNNEI. The CDR3 length is 18 residues.